This TCR beta chain was observed in a study of blood T cell repertoires in COVID-19. For the study at large: Sites across the United States, Italy and Spain contributed samples from acute and convalescent COVID-19. PBMCs, B-cell-depleted T cells, or T cells were the source of the cDNA or gDNA that made up the material.

This clone occurred once. As handled by the study authors: The authors estimated nucleated cell counts from reference gene primer amplification. The data were produced by immunoSEQ multiplex PCR, yet TCRdb's version contains in-frame clones alone and is incomplete. V and J calls and clone size follow that table, whereas D and trimming were derived from the DNA. The sample holds around 100,000 clones, roughly 91% seen once. From germline, CDR1 is SEHNR and CDR2 FQNEAQ (reference sequence). The V end lost 5 bases, the J end lost 6 bases, and 17 bases lay between the germline ends. This CDR3 has 14 residues.

Sequenced: peripheral blood. This chain joins TRBV7-9 and TRBJ2-7; the D gene is possibly TRBD2 (5 bases). The source of this sequence is a human donor in a cohort sampled during active COVID-19. DNA of the CDR3: TGTGCCAGCAGCCCCGCACGGGGAACCCCCGAGCAGTACTTC. Its protein is CASSPARGTPEQYF.